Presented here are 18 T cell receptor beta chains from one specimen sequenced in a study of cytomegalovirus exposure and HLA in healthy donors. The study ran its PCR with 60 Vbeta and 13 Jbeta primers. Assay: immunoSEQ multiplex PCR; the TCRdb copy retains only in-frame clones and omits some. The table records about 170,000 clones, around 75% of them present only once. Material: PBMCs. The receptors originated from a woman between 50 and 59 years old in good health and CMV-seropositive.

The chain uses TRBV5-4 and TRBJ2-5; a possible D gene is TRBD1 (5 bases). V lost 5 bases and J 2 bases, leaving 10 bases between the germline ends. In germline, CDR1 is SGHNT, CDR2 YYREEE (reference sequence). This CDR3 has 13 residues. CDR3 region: CASRIPGQETQYF. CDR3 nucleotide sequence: TGTGCCAGCAGAATCCCAGGGCAAGAGACCCAGTACTTC.

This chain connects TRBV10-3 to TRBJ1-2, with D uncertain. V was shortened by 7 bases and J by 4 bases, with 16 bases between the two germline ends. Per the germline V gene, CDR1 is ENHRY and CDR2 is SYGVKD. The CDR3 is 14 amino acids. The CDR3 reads CAITLRGSGYGYTF. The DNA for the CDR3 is TGTGCCATCACCTTGAGAGGGAGTGGCTATGGCTACACCTTC.

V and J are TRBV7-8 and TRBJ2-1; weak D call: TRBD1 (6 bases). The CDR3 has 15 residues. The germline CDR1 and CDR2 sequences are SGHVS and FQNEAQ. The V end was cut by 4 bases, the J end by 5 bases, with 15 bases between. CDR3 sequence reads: CASSYEVGANNEQFF. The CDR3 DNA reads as TGTGCCAGCAGCTACGAGGTGGGGGCGAACAATGAGCAGTTCTTC.

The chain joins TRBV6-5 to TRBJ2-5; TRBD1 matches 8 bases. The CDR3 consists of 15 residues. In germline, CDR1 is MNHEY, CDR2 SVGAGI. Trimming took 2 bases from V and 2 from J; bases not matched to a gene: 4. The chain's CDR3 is CASSYQRTGQETQYF. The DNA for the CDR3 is TGTGCCAGCAGTTACCAGAGGACAGGGCAAGAGACCCAGTACTTC.

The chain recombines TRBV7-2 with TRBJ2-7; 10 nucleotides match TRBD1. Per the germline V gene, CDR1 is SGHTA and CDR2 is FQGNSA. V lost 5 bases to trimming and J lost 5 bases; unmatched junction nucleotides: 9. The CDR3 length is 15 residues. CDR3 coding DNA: TGTGCCAGCAGCCCTAACCCAGGACAGGGGGACGAGCAGTACTTC. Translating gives CASSPNPGQGDEQYF.

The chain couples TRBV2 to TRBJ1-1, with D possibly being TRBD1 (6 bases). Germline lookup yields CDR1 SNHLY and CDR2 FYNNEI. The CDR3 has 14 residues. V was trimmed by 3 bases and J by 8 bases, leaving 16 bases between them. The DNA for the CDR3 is TGTGCCAGCAGTGAGGGAGGGGACATTTTAGAAGCTTTCTTT. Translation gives CASSEGGDILEAFF.

The CDR3 here is CASSRTGPLGNVLTF. The CDR3, as DNA: TGTGCCAGCAGTCGGACAGGTCCTCTCGGCAACGTCCTGACTTTC. The chain employs TRBV2 and TRBJ2-6; 7 bases are shared with TRBD1. The germline CDR1 and CDR2 sequences are SNHLY and FYNNEI. Trimming at V came to 5 bases and at J to 9 bases, leaving 10 bases not matched to a gene. This CDR3 is built from 15 residues. Using reference TRBV2 and TRBJ2-6 for the parts outside the CDR3, the full variable domain is EPEVTQTPSHQVTQMGQEVILRCVPISNHLYFYWYRQILGQKVEFLVSFYNNEISEKSEIFDDQFSVERPDGSNFTLKIRSTKLEDSAMYFCASSRTGPLGNVLTFGAGSRLTVL.

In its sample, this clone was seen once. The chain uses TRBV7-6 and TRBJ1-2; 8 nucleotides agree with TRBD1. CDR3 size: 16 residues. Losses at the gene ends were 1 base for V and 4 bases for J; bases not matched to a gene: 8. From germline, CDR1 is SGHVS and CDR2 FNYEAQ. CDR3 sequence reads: CASSLGTGRLFYGYTF. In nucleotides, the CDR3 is TGTGCCAGCAGCTTAGGGACAGGGCGCCTTTTCTATGGCTACACCTTC. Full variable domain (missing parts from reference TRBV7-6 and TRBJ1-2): GAGVSQSPRYKVTKRGQDVALRCDPISGHVSLYWYRQALGQGPEFLTYFNYEAQQDKSGLPNDRFSAERPEGSISTLTIQRTEQRDSAMYRCASSLGTGRLFYGYTFGSGTRLTVV.

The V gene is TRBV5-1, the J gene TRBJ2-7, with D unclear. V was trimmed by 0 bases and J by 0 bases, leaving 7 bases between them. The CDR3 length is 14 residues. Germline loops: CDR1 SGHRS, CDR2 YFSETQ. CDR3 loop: CASSLAQASYEQYF. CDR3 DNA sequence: TGCGCCAGCAGCTTGGCTCAGGCCTCCTACGAGCAGTACTTC.

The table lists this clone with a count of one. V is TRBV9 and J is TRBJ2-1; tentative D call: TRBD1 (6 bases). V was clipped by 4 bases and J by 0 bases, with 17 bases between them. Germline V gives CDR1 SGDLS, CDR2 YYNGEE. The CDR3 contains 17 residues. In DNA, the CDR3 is TGTGCCAGCAGCCCCCATGTGAAGACAGGCTCCTACAATGAGCAGTTCTTC. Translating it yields CASSPHVKTGSYNEQFF.

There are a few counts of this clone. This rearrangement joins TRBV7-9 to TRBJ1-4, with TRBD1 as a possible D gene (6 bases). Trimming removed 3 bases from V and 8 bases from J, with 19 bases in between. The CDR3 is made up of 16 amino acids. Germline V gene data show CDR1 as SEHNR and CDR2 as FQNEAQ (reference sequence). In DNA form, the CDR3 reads TGTGCCAGCAGCTTTGGACAGTCCCAGGGACGGGAAAAACTGTTTTTT. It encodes CASSFGQSQGREKLFF. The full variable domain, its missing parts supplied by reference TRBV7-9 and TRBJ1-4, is DTGVSQNPRHKITKRGQNVTFRCDPISEHNRLYWYRQTLGQGPEFLTYFQNEAQLEKSRLLSDRFSAERPKGSFSTLEIQRTEQGDSAMYLCASSFGQSQGREKLFFGSGTQLSVL.

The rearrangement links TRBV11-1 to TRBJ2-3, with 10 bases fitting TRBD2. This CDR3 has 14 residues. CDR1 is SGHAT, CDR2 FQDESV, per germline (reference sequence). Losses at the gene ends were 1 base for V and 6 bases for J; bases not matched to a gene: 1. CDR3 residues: CASSLELAGDTQYF. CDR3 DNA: TGTGCCAGCAGCTTAGAACTAGCGGGGGATACGCAGTATTTT.

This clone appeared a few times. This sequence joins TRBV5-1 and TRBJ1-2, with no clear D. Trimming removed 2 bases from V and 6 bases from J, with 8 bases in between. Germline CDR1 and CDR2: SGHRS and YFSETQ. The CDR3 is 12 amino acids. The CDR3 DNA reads TGCGCCAGCAGCTTAGGTCAGGATGGCTACACCTTC. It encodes CASSLGQDGYTF.

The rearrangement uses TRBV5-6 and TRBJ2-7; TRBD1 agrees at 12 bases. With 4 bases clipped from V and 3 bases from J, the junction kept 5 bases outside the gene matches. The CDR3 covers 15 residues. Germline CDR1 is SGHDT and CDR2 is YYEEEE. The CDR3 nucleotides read TGTGCCAGCAGCCCCGGGACAGGGGGCTTCTACGAGCAGTACTTC. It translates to CASSPGTGGFYEQYF.

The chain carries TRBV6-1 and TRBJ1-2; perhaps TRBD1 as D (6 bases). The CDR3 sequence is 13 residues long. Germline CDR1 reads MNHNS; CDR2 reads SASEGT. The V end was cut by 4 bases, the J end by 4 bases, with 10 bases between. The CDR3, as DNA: TGTGCCAGCAGTGGGGGGGGGCCCTATGGCTACACCTTC. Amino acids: CASSGGGPYGYTF.

The CDR3 here is CATSLAGGRETQYF. CDR3 coding DNA: TGTGCCACCTCACTAGCGGGGGGAAGAGAGACCCAGTACTTC. This rearrangement joins TRBV19 to TRBJ2-5, with TRBD2 matching 12 bases. CDR1 and CDR2 (germline): LNHDA, SQIVND (reference sequence). The CDR3 is 14 amino acids. After removal of 10 bases from V and 4 bases from J, the junction contained 7 bases not matched to a gene.

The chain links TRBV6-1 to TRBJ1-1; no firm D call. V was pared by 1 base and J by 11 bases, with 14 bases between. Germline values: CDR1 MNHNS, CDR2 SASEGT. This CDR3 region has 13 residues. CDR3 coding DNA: TGTGCCAGCAGTGAAGGTGGGGAGAGAAGGGCTTTCTTT. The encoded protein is CASSEGGERRAFF.

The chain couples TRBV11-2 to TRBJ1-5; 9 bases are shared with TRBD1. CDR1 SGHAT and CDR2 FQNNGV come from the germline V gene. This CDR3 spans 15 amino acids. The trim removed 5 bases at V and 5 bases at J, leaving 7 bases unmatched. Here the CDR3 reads CASSPSTGGHQPQHF. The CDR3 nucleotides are TGTGCCAGCAGCCCTTCGACAGGGGGTCATCAGCCCCAGCATTTT.